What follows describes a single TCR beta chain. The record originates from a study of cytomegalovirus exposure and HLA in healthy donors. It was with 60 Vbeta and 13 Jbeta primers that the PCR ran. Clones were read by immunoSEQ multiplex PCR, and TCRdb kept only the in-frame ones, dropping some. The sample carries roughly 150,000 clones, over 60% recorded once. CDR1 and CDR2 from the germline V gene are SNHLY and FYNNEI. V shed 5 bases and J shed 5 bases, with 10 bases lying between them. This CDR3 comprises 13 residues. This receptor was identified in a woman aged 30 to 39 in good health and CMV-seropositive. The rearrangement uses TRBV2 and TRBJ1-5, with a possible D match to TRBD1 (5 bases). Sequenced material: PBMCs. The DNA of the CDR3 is TGTGCCAGCAGTCGACAGCTCGATCAGCCCCAGCATTTT. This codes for CASSRQLDQPQHF.